This T cell receptor (beta chain) emerged from a study of shared clonotypes between healthy human individuals. Study as a whole: Those who served as donors were a couple of women and three men between the ages of 18 and 49. Study-wide results and limits: Non-shared clonotypes had lower generation probabilities than those shared by all four donors. The sharing of approximately 5.1% of naive CD4 clonotypes was seen across a few donors. Read depth was anticipated to influence clonotype sharing among donors.

Clones were sequenced by immunoSEQ multiplex PCR, and TCRdb holds only the in-frame ones, with some missing. Of more than 2 million clones listed, 85% to 95% are singletons. Germline CDR1 reads SGHTA; CDR2 reads FQGTGA. The J segment lost 0 bases and the V segment lost 2 bases, leaving 6 bases of the junction unmatched. The CDR3 runs 18 residues. Notes on this clone: Its specificity is unknown.

V gene TRBV7-3 combines with J gene TRBJ2-3; 12 positions agree with TRBD2. The sample consisted of naive CD4+ T cells sorted from blood. The sample's subset: CD45RA+ positively selected. The receptor was isolated from a man younger than 35 in good health. The CDR3 is CASSLSSGGAPSTDTQYF. Here the CDR3 DNA reads TGTGCCAGCAGCTTATCTAGCGGGGGGGCTCCTAGCACAGATACGCAGTATTTT.